This T cell receptor (beta chain) was observed in a study of regulatory T cells in long-lasting Graves disease. General observations from the study: TRBV28, TRBJ1-2 and TRBJ2-5 were favored in persistent disease.

V lost 1 base, J lost 7 bases, and 5 bases stayed unmatched. Per germline, CDR1 SQVTM and CDR2 ANQGSEA. The CDR3 is made up of 14 amino acids. The time point here: persistent/refractory GD, antithyroid drugs over 5 years with positive TRAb. The TCR library used RNA extracted from PBMCs. iRepertoire HTBI primers and Arm-PCR of CDR3 regions built TCR beta libraries. Via MiXCR, TCRdb re-called the multiplex PCR reads, giving one row per CDR3 protein. The sample has about 470,000 distinct CDR3 sequences, 20% to 25% seen once; the top ten hold roughly 7.7%. For this clonotype: Its antigen is not identified.

The TCR sequence derives from a female donor with Graves disease. J is TRBJ2-1 and V is TRBV29-1; 9 bases are a match to TRBD2. The sequences come from peripheral blood mononuclear cells (PBMCs), collected when the disease was refractory, from a patient treated with antithyroid drugs. The CDR3 DNA reads TGCAGCGTTGAAGGGGGACTAGCAATGAATGAGCAGTTCTTC. This sequence encodes CSVEGGLAMNEQFF.